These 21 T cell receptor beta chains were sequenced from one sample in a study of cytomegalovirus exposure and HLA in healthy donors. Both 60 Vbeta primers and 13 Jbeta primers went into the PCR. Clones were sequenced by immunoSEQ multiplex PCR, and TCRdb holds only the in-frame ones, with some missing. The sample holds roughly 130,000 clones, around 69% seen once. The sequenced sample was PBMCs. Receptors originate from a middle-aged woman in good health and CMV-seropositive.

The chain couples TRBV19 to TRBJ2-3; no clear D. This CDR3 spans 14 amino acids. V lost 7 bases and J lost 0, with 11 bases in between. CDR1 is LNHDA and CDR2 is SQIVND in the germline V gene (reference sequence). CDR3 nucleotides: TGTGCCAGTACAAGGCCAGGCAGCACAGATACGCAGTATTTT. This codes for CASTRPGSTDTQYF.

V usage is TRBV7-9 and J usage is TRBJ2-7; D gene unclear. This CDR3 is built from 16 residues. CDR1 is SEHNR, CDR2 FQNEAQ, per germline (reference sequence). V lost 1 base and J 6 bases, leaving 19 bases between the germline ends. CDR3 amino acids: CASSLDVRISPIEQYF. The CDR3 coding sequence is TGTGCCAGCAGCTTAGATGTGCGGATTAGCCCTATCGAGCAGTACTTC.

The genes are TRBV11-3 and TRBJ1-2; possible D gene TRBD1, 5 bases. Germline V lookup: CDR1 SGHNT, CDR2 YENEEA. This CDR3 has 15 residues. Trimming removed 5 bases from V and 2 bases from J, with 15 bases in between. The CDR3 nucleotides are TGTGCCAGCAGCGGGGCAGGAGGGCCCAACTATGGCTACACCTTC. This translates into CASSGAGGPNYGYTF.

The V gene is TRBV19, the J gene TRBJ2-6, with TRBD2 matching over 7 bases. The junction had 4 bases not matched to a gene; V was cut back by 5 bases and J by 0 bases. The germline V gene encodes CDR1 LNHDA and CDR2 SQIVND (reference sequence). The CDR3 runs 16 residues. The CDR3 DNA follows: TGTGCCAGTAGTCGGGGGGTAGGCTCTGGGGCCAACGTCCTGACTTTC. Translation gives CASSRGVGSGANVLTF.

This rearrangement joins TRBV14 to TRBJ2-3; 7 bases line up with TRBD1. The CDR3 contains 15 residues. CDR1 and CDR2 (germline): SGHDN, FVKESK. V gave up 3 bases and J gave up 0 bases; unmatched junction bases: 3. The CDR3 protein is CASSHGTASTDTQYF. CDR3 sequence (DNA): TGTGCCAGCAGCCACGGGACAGCTAGCACAGATACGCAGTATTTT.

As DNA, the CDR3 is TGTGCCAGCAGCTTAGGGGTAGCGGGGAACCAAGAGACCCAGTACTTC. It specifies CASSLGVAGNQETQYF. The J gene is TRBJ2-5, the V gene TRBV7-6, with 8 bases lining up with TRBD2. The germline V gene encodes CDR1 SGHVS and CDR2 FNYEAQ. The V segment lost 1 base and the J segment 0 bases; nucleotides outside the gene matches: 4. The CDR3 has 16 residues.

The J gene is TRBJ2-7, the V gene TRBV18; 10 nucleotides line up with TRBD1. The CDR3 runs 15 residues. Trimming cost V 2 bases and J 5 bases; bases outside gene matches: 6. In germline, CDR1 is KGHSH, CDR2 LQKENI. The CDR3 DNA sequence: TGTGCCAGCTCACCAACCGGGACAGGGGTGCACGAGCAGTACTTC. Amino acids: CASSPTGTGVHEQYF.

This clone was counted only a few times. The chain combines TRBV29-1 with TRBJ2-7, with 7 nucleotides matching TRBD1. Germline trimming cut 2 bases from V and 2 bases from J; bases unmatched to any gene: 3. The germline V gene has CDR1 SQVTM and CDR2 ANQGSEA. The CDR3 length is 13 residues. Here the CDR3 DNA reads TGCAGCGTTGAATCGGGACAGACCTACGAGCAGTACTTC. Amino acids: CSVESGQTYEQYF.

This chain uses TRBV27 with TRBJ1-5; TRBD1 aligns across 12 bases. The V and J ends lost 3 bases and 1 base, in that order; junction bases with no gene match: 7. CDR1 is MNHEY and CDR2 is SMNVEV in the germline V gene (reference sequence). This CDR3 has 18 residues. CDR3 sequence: CASSFSGDRGRSNQPQHF. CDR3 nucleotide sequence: TGTGCCAGCAGTTTTTCGGGGGACAGGGGGCGAAGCAATCAGCCCCAGCATTTT.

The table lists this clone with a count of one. The DNA for the CDR3 is TGTGCCAGCAGCTCGGACAGGGGGGGCTACACCTTC. Encoded protein: CASSSDRGGYTF. The genes are TRBV6-6 and TRBJ1-2, with TRBD1 matching over 10 bases. CDR1 is MNHNY and CDR2 is SVGAGI in the germline V gene (reference sequence). The CDR3 extends over 12 amino acids. After removal of 6 bases from V and 8 bases from J, the junction contained 3 bases not matched to a gene.

The CDR3 spells CAISDDLTHSNQPQHF. The CDR3 nucleotides read TGTGCCATCAGTGACGATTTGACACATAGCAATCAGCCCCAGCATTTT. V and J are TRBV10-3 and TRBJ1-5; D gene unclear. Germline assignment: CDR1 ENHRY and CDR2 SYGVKD. V was cut by 3 bases and J by 0 bases, with 12 bases left in between. The CDR3 covers 16 residues.

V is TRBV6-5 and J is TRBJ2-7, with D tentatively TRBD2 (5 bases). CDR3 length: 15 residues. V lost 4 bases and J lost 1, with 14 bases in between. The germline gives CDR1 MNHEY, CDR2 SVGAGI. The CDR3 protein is CASSSLRTASYEQYF. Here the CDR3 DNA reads TGTGCCAGCAGTTCTTTGCGGACTGCTTCCTACGAGCAGTACTTC.

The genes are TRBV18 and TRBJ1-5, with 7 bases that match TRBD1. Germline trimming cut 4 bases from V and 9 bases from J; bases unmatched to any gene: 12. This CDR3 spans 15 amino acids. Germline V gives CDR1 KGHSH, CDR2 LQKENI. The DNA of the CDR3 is TGTGCCAGCTCACAGGGACAGTACCCGGAGGGGCCCCAGCATTTT. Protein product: CASSQGQYPEGPQHF.

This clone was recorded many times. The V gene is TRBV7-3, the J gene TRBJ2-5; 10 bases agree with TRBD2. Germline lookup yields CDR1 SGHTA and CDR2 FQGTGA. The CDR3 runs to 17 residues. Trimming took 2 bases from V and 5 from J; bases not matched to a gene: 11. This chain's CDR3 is CASSLWGGSGRRETQYF. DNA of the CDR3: TGTGCCAGCAGCTTATGGGGCGGTAGCGGGAGGAGGGAGACCCAGTACTTC.

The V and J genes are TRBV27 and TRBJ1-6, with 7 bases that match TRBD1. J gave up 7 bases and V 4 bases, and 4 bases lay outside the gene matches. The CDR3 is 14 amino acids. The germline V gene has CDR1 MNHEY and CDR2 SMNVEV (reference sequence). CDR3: CASSSQQGNSPLHF. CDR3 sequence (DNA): TGTGCCAGCAGTTCCCAACAGGGGAATTCACCCCTCCACTTT.

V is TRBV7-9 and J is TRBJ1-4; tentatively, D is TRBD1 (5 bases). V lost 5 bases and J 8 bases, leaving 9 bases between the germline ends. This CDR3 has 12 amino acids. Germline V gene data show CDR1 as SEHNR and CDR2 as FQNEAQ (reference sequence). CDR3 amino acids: CASSAGSEKLFF. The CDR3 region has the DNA TGTGCCAGCAGCGCAGGGTCGGAAAAACTGTTTTTT.

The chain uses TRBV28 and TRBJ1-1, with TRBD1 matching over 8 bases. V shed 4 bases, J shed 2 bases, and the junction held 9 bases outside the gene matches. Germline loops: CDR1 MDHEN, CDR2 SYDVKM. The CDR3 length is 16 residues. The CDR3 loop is CASSSGGTEPNTEAFF. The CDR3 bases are TGTGCCAGCAGTTCAGGGGGCACAGAACCAAACACTGAAGCTTTCTTT.

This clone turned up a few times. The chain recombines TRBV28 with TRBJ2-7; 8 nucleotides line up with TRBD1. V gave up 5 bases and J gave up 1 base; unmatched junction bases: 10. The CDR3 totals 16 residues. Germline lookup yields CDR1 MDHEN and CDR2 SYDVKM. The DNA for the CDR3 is TGTGCCAGCAGTACCTCCGGGACAGGCCGTTCCTACGAGCAGTACTTC. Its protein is CASSTSGTGRSYEQYF.

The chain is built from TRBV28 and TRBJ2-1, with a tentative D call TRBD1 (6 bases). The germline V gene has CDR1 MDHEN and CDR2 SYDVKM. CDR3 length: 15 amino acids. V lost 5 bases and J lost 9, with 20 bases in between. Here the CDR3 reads CASSLPSPQGSEQFF. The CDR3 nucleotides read TGTGCCAGCAGTCTACCTAGCCCCCAGGGGAGTGAGCAGTTCTTC.

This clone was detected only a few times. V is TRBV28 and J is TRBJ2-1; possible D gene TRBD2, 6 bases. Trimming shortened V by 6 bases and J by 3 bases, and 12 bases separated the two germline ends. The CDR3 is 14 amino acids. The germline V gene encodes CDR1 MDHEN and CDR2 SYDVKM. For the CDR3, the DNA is TGTGCCAGCAGCCTCCCGGGAGACTACAATGAGCAGTTCTTC. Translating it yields CASSLPGDYNEQFF.

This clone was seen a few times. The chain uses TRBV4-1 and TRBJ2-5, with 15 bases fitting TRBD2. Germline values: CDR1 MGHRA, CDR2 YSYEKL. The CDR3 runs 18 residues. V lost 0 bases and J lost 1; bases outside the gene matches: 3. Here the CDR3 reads CASSQDTGLAGGQETQYF. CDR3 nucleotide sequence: TGCGCCAGCAGCCAAGATACGGGACTAGCGGGGGGCCAAGAGACCCAGTACTTC.